This TCR beta chain was identified in a study of T-cell memory formation after mild COVID-19. Notes on the study in general: A second wave expanding day 15 to 37 was CD4+-biased; contracting clones were balanced.

After 5'RACE with constant-segment primers, TCR alpha and TCR beta cDNA libraries carrying sample barcodes and UMIs were obtained. TCRdb processed the 5' RACE reads anew with MiXCR; each CDR3 protein has one entry. The sample has about 320,000 distinct CDR3 sequences, around 15% seen once. The CDR3 loop spans 15 amino acids. After removal of 1 base from V and 5 bases from J, the junction contained 7 bases not matched to a gene. From germline, CDR1 is KGHSH and CDR2 LQKENI. This clonotype came up many times. As yet, its antigen is unknown. Sequencing input: PBMCs or a T cell subset sorted from them (not recorded which). The source of this sequence is a man younger than 30 who had mild COVID-19 (a few samples of this study predate the infection). Cell type and time point are not known. The chain carries TRBV18 and TRBJ1-1; 7 bases are a match to TRBD1. CDR3 loop: CASSPRDRRETEAFF. CDR3 in DNA: TGTGCCAGCTCACCACGGGACAGAAGAGAAACTGAAGCTTTCTTT.